Following are 21 T cell receptor beta chains from one sample sequenced in a study of T cells in localized non-small cell lung cancer. Method: immunoSEQ multiplex PCR; TCRdb's copy keeps in-frame clones and lacks some. Altogether tens of thousands of clones are present, under 90% being singletons, with the ten largest covering roughly 7.3%. Sequenced here: peripheral blood mononuclear cells, sampled before any cancer treatment. These receptors all come from a male donor at least 60 years old with stage II lung adenocarcinoma.

The CDR3 DNA follows: TGTGCCAGCCCCCCGGGGGCGGACACCGGGGAGCTGTTTTTT. It specifies CASPPGADTGELFF. This chain joins TRBV7-2 and TRBJ2-2; the D gene could be TRBD1 or TRBD2 (6 bases each). The ends were cut back, 8 bases at V and 3 bases at J, with 13 bases in the middle. This CDR3 spans 14 amino acids. Germline assignment: CDR1 SGHTA and CDR2 FQGNSA.

The chain recombines TRBV4-1 with TRBJ2-3; 11 positions match TRBD2. The V gene's germline CDR1 is MGHRA and CDR2 YSYEKL. The V gene end was trimmed by 1 base and the J gene end by 4 bases; junction bases not matched to a gene: 7. This CDR3 has 17 amino acids. This CDR3 reads CASSQASLAGVADTQYF. The CDR3 nucleotides read TGCGCCAGCAGCCAAGCTTCACTAGCGGGAGTAGCAGATACGCAGTATTTT.

This clone has a single count. The chain has TRBV2 and TRBJ2-1; 14 positions match TRBD2. The CDR3 spans 17 residues. Germline V gene data show CDR1 as SNHLY and CDR2 as FYNNEI. The ends lost 11 bases at V and 0 bases at J; junction bases unmatched: 9. The CDR3 is CALLGLAGVGSYNEQFF. CDR3 nucleotides: TGTGCCCTCCTGGGACTAGCGGGAGTCGGCTCCTACAATGAGCAGTTCTTC.

This clone was counted a few times. The chain uses TRBV5-1 and TRBJ1-1; D unclear. Germline V gene lookup returns CDR1 SGHRS and CDR2 YFSETQ. This CDR3 comprises 13 residues. Trimming left V 1 base short and J 6 bases short, with 10 bases between. As DNA, the CDR3 is TGCGCCAGCAGCTTGAAACTTAGCGCTGAAGCTTTCTTT. Protein sequence: CASSLKLSAEAFF.

This chain links TRBV19 with TRBJ2-1; possible D gene TRBD2, 5 bases. CDR3 length equals 12 residues. Germline V gene sequence: CDR1 LNHDA, CDR2 SQIVND (reference sequence). The V gene lost 3 bases and the J gene lost 9 bases, with 9 bases spanning the gap. The chain's CDR3 is CASSIGLSEQFF. CDR3 in DNA: TGTGCCAGTAGTATCGGACTCAGTGAGCAGTTCTTC.

J is TRBJ2-3 and V is TRBV6-6, with 10 bases matching TRBD2. Unmatched junction bases numbered 4, after V lost 2 bases and J lost 2 bases. Germline CDR1 reads MNHNY; CDR2 reads SVGAGI (reference sequence). The CDR3 covers 16 residues. Here the CDR3 DNA reads TGTGCCAGCAGTTACCTAGCGGGAGTTAACACAGATACGCAGTATTTT. Its protein product is CASSYLAGVNTDTQYF.

The chain employs TRBV19 and TRBJ2-7, with TRBD1 matching 7 bases. The germline V gene has CDR1 LNHDA and CDR2 SQIVND (reference sequence). The V segment lost 9 bases and the J segment 4 bases; nucleotides outside the gene matches: 12. CDR3 length equals 14 residues. DNA for the CDR3: TGTGCCAGCGCCCGGACAGGCTCTGGGTACGAGCAGTACTTC. Encoded protein: CASARTGSGYEQYF.

The chain recombines TRBV4-1 with TRBJ1-4; D is unclear. The CDR3 has 18 amino acids. Per germline, CDR1 MGHRA and CDR2 YSYEKL. V lost 5 bases to trimming and J lost 5 bases, with 24 bases between them. CDR3 in amino acids: CASSSLPELNSKNEKLFF. The DNA of the CDR3 is TGCGCCAGCAGCTCACTGCCGGAGCTTAATTCCAAGAATGAAAAACTGTTTTTT.

The rearrangement uses TRBV9 and TRBJ2-2; D unresolved. The V gene's germline CDR1 is SGDLS and CDR2 YYNGEE. The CDR3 length is 15 residues. V lost 1 base, J lost 1 base, and 8 bases lay in between. The CDR3 nucleotides read TGTGCCAGCAGCGTATATTCCGGGAACACCGGGGAGCTGTTTTTT. Protein sequence: CASSVYSGNTGELFF.

The chain carries TRBV28 and TRBJ2-4; the match to TRBD2 covers 8 bases. Trimming cost V 5 bases and J 7 bases; bases outside gene matches: 7. The germline V gene has CDR1 MDHEN and CDR2 SYDVKM. The CDR3 totals 14 residues. In DNA form, the CDR3 reads TGTGCCAGCAGTAGGAGCGGGAGAGAGAACATTCAGTACTTC. Translated, it gives CASSRSGRENIQYF.

This clone was seen only a few times. V is TRBV7-2 and J is TRBJ2-7, with 8 bases aligning to TRBD2. CDR1 SGHTA and CDR2 FQGNSA come from the germline V gene. The J segment lost 0 bases and the V segment lost 8 bases, leaving 6 bases of the junction unmatched. The CDR3 is made up of 14 amino acids. CDR3 nucleotides: TGTGCCAGCGCGCCGACTAGCGACTCCTACGAGCAGTACTTC. Protein sequence: CASAPTSDSYEQYF. Supplemented by reference TRBV7-2 and TRBJ2-7, the full variable domain reads GAGVSQSPSNKVTEKGKDVELRCDPISGHTALYWYRQSLGQGLEFLIYFQGNSAPDKSGLPSDRFSAERTGGSVSTLTIQRTQQEDSAVYLCASAPTSDSYEQYFGPGTRLTVT.

The V and J genes are TRBV5-1 and TRBJ1-2; the match to TRBD1 covers 7 bases. Germline V gene sequence: CDR1 SGHRS, CDR2 YFSETQ. V lost 7 bases and J lost 2; bases outside the gene matches: 8. The CDR3 consists of 14 residues. The CDR3 is CASGGEGANYGYTF. The CDR3 DNA is TGCGCCAGCGGAGGAGAGGGGGCGAACTATGGCTACACCTTC. Complete variable domain (other parts from reference TRBV5-1 and TRBJ1-2): KAGVTQTPRYLIKTRGQQVTLSCSPISGHRSVSWYQQTPGQGLQFLFEYFSETQRNKGNFPGRFSGRQFSNSRSEMNVSTLELGDSALYLCASGGEGANYGYTFGSGTRLTVV.

The chain is built from TRBV27 and TRBJ1-1, with 7 bases aligning to TRBD1. Unmatched junction bases numbered 3, after V lost 9 bases and J lost 2 bases. Per the germline V gene, CDR1 is MNHEY and CDR2 is SMNVEV (reference sequence). The length of the CDR3 is 12 residues. DNA of the CDR3: TGTGCCAGTACAGGGGTTAACACTGAAGCTTTCTTT. Translated, it gives CASTGVNTEAFF.

This sequence joins TRBV29-1 and TRBJ2-7, with 7 bases aligning to TRBD1. V lost 6 bases to trimming and J lost 2 bases; unmatched junction nucleotides: 4. The germline CDR1 and CDR2 sequences are SQVTM and ANQGSEA. The CDR3 loop spans 12 amino acids. For the CDR3, the DNA is TGCAGCGTCCGACAGGGACCCTACGAGCAGTACTTC. Amino acids: CSVRQGPYEQYF.

V and J are TRBV28 and TRBJ1-1; D remains unclear. V was cut by 1 base and J by 7 bases, with 10 bases left in between. This CDR3 is 13 amino acids long. Germline V gene sequence: CDR1 MDHEN, CDR2 SYDVKM. CDR3 coding DNA: TGTGCCAGCAGTTTATACTCGGTCCGTGAAGCTTTCTTT. Translated: CASSLYSVREAFF.

This clone was counted between two and nine times. V gene TRBV18 combines with J gene TRBJ2-7; D unresolved. The CDR3 is 12 amino acids. Germline loops: CDR1 KGHSH, CDR2 LQKENI. V shed 2 bases and J shed 3 bases, with 5 bases lying between them. Here the CDR3 DNA reads TGTGCCAGCTCACCAGGCATCTACGAGCAGTACTTC. Its protein product is CASSPGIYEQYF.

V is TRBV5-1 and J is TRBJ1-3; no definite D call. The length of the CDR3 is 15 residues. Looked up from germline, CDR1 is SGHRS and CDR2 is YFSETQ. V was trimmed by 0 bases and J by 0 bases, leaving 7 bases between them. In DNA, the CDR3 is TGCGCCAGCAGCTTGGCATCCGGCTCTGGAAACACCATATATTTT. Translation gives CASSLASGSGNTIYF.

This clone was seen a handful of times. The chain uses TRBV7-8 and TRBJ1-1; possibly TRBD1 for D (5 bases). V lost 4 bases and J 4 bases, leaving 16 bases between the germline ends. Looked up from germline, CDR1 is SGHVS and CDR2 is FQNEAQ. The length of the CDR3 is 15 residues. In DNA form, the CDR3 reads TGTGCCAGCAGCTCGCACGGGGCGGTTGGCACTGAAGCTTTCTTT. Amino acids: CASSSHGAVGTEAFF.

In this sample, this clone turned up once. The rearrangement joins TRBV18 to TRBJ2-1; no clear D gene. The length of the CDR3 is 13 residues. Germline V gene sequence: CDR1 KGHSH, CDR2 LQKENI. Trimming shortened V by 6 bases and J by 5 bases, and 11 bases separated the two germline ends. CDR3 region: CASSPALDNEQFF. The CDR3 region has the DNA TGTGCCAGCTCCCCCGCCCTTGACAATGAGCAGTTCTTC.

The chain carries TRBV7-8 and TRBJ2-3; the D gene is possibly TRBD2 (6 bases). The CDR3 runs 15 residues. The V end lost 5 bases, the J end lost 1 base, and 13 bases lay between the germline ends. Germline V gene data show CDR1 as SGHVS and CDR2 as FQNEAQ. DNA for the CDR3: TGTGCCAGCAGCCTAGGTGCTAGCGGCACAGATACGCAGTATTTT. Translating it yields CASSLGASGTDTQYF. The full variable domain, with the rest looked up from reference TRBV7-8 and TRBJ2-3, is GAGVSQSPRYKVAKRGQDVALRCDPISGHVSLFWYQQALGQGPEFLTYFQNEAQLDKSGLPSDRFFAERPEGSVSTLKIQRTQQEDSAVYLCASSLGASGTDTQYFGPGTRLTVL.

This sequence joins TRBV19 and TRBJ2-1; D might be TRBD1 (6 bases). CDR3 size: 15 residues. Germline V gives CDR1 LNHDA, CDR2 SQIVND (reference sequence). V was pared by 3 bases and J by 3 bases, with 12 bases between. As DNA, the CDR3 is TGTGCCAGTAGTATGGGCAGGGGCTTCTACAATGAGCAGTTCTTC. Its translation is CASSMGRGFYNEQFF.